This is a list of T cell receptor beta chains from one sample in a study of blood T cell repertoires in COVID-19. Sequenced by immunoSEQ multiplex PCR; TCRdb stores in-frame clones only, minus some. The sample contains approximately 200,000 clones, 70% to 80% of which appear only once. The sequencing sample was made of peripheral blood. The receptor set was obtained from a woman in her forties with COVID-19, enrolled during active disease. Each CDR3 is given with its conserved first and last residue. A D gene is named only where the DNA matches it firmly. Clone size appears in some rows only: once, few, many, or a class for an expanded clone.

>.|TRBJ2-7|few|TRBV11-2
TGTGCCAGCAGCTTAGAGGCCGCGGGCTACGAGCAGTACTTC
CASSLEAAGYEQYF
>.|TRBJ2-7|.|TRBV5-1
TGCGCCAGCCGGATAGGAGGTCCCGGGGCCTACGAGCAGTACTTC
CASRIGGPGAYEQYF
>TRBD2|TRBJ2-5|.|TRBV5-1
TGCGCCAGCAGCCCCTCTAGCGGGGGAGTCCAAGAGACCCAGTACTTC
CASSPSSGGVQETQYF
>TRBD1|TRBJ2-7|.|TRBV10-3
TGTGCCATCAGTGGGGACAGGGTTGCCCACGAGCAGTACTTC
CAISGDRVAHEQYF
>TRBD2|TRBJ2-3|.|TRBV13
TGTGCCAGCAGCCTCCAAGCGGGAGGGGACCCAGATACGCAGTATTTT
CASSLQAGGDPDTQYF
>.|TRBJ2-7|.|TRBV30
TGTGCCTGGAGACAAGGTTCAGGTAGCTACGAGCAGTACTTC
CAWRQGSGSYEQYF
>TRBD1|TRBJ1-3|once|TRBV7-2
TGTGCCAGCAGCTCGGACAGGGGATCCGGAAACACCATATATTTT
CASSSDRGSGNTIYF
>TRBD1|TRBJ1-1|.|TRBV27
TGTGCCAGCAGTTTCCGACAGCCGGGACAGGGAAACACTGAAGCTTTCTTT
CASSFRQPGQGNTEAFF
>TRBD1|TRBJ1-2|.|TRBV2
TGTGCCAGCAGCACGGACAGGACCTATGGCTACACCTTC
CASSTDRTYGYTF
>TRBD2|TRBJ2-6|.|TRBV7-3
TGTGCCAGCAGCCCCCACGGGGGGAGCCCTTCTGGGGCCAACGTCCTGACTTTC
CASSPHGGSPSGANVLTF
>.|TRBJ2-5|.|TRBV11-2
TGTGCCAGCAGCGGGGGGGCCGCAGAGACCCAGTACTTC
CASSGGAAETQYF
>.|TRBJ2-5|.|TRBV29-1
TGCAGCGTGGGGGGGCCCGAGACCCAGTACTTC
CSVGGPETQYF
>TRBD2|TRBJ2-3|few|TRBV4-2
TGTGCCAGCAGCCAAGATCTTGGGGGGGTCACAGATACGCAGTATTTT
CASSQDLGGVTDTQYF
>.|TRBJ2-1|.|TRBV19
TGTGCCAGTAGTATGGTGGCAGGCCGTGGTCGGAATGAGCAGTTCTTC
CASSMVAGRGRNEQFF
>TRBD1|TRBJ1-2|once|TRBV19
TGTGCCAGTAGTCCCCCGGGACAGGGAAACTATGGCTACACCTTC
CASSPPGQGNYGYTF
>TRBD1|TRBJ1-6|few|TRBV4-2
TGTGCCAGCAGCCAAGAGGGACAGTCCTATAATTCACCCCTCCACTTT
CASSQEGQSYNSPLHF
>.|TRBJ2-7|.|TRBV12-3/TRBV12-4
TGTGCCAGCAGTTTAATCAGGTCCTACGAGCAGTACTTC
CASSLIRSYEQYF
>TRBD1|TRBJ1-1|.|TRBV5-4
TGTGCCAGCAGGTACGGACAGGGAAACACTGAAGCTTTCTTT
CASRYGQGNTEAFF
>.|TRBJ2-2|.|TRBV6-6
TGTGCCAGCAGTCGGGACGGCCGGGGTTGGCACACCGGGGAGCTGTTTTTT
CASSRDGRGWHTGELFF
>TRBD2|TRBJ2-3|.|TRBV11-1
TGTGCCAGCAGCTTATTTAGCGGGGGTGCAGATACGCAGTATTTT
CASSLFSGGADTQYF
>.|TRBJ1-5|.|TRBV10-3
TGTGCCATCAGTGAGTTCAGGGACAATCAGCCCCAGCATTTT
CAISEFRDNQPQHF
>TRBD1|TRBJ2-1|many|TRBV2
TGTGCCAGCAGTGAAGCCGAAGACGGGACAGGGAGCGATGAGCAGTTCTTC
CASSEAEDGTGSDEQFF
>TRBD2|TRBJ2-3|.|TRBV4-1
TGCGCCAGCAGCCAGGGCCTCGGACTAGCGGGGGTTACCGACGACACGCAGTATTTT
CASSQGLGLAGVTDDTQYF
>.|TRBJ1-5|.|TRBV7-8
TGTGCCAGCAGCCCTAGGGAGTCAGGGGTCGGCAATCAGCCCCAGCATTTT
CASSPRESGVGNQPQHF
>.|TRBJ2-2|.|TRBV6-5
TGTGCCAGCAGCCTACAGGGCGCCACCGGGGAGCTGTTTTTT
CASSLQGATGELFF
>TRBD2|TRBJ2-5|.|TRBV9
TGTGCCAGCAGCGTAGGAGGGGGGACTAGCGGGAGGGTCGCGACCCAGTACTTC
CASSVGGGTSGRVATQYF
>.|TRBJ2-2|.|TRBV10-1
TGCGCCAGCAGTGCACAGATTGCGAACACCGGGGAGCTGTTTTTT
CASSAQIANTGELFF
>.|TRBJ1-1|.|TRBV6-5
TGTGCCACAAACCAAGGGTCTGCGGGCACTGAAGCTTTCTTT
CATNQGSAGTEAFF
>.|TRBJ2-3|.|TRBV5-6
TGTGCCAGCAGCTATTACGTGGAGGATACGCAGTATTTT
CASSYYVEDTQYF
>TRBD2|TRBJ2-5|.|TRBV6-4
TGTGCCAGCAGTGAAGGTAGCGGGAGAACCCAGTACTTC
CASSEGSGRTQYF
>TRBD2|TRBJ2-3|.|TRBV5-1
TGCGCCAGCAGCTTGGGTGTTAGCGGGGACCTTAGCACAGATACGCAGTATTTT
CASSLGVSGDLSTDTQYF
>TRBD1|TRBJ2-7|.|TRBV2
TGTGCCAGCAGGACAGGACAGGGGGTGACTTCCTACGAGCAGTACTTC
CASRTGQGVTSYEQYF
>.|TRBJ2-1|.|TRBV6-6
TGTGCCAGCAGTTACCTCGGGGGGCACAATGAGCAGTTCTTC
CASSYLGGHNEQFF
>TRBD1|TRBJ2-7|.|TRBV11-1
TGTGCCAGCAGCTCCGGACAGGGGGCTAGCTCCTACGAGCAGTACTTC
CASSSGQGASSYEQYF
>TRBD1|TRBJ1-1|.|TRBV5-6
TGTGCCAGCAGACAGACAGGGGTGGAAGTAGCTTTCTTT
CASRQTGVEVAFF
>.|TRBJ2-3|.|TRBV7-2
TGTGCCAGCAGCTTAAGTTTTACAGGCCTCCCAGATACGCAGTATTTT
CASSLSFTGLPDTQYF
>TRBD1|TRBJ2-7|.|TRBV5-1
TGCGCCAGCAGCTCATCTCGACAGGGTACTTACGAGCAGTACTTC
CASSSSRQGTYEQYF
>TRBD1|TRBJ2-3|.|TRBV30
TGTGCCTGGAGTGTAAGGGGACAGGAGAGCACAGATACGCAGTATTTT
CAWSVRGQESTDTQYF
>TRBD2|TRBJ2-2|.|TRBV7-6
TGTGCCAGCGGAATTAGCGGGGCCGGGGAGCTGTTTTTT
CASGISGAGELFF
>TRBD2|TRBJ2-1|.|TRBV29-1
TGCAGCGTTGAAGATCCGCGGGGGGCCAGAAATGAGCAGTTCTTC
CSVEDPRGARNEQFF
>TRBD2|TRBJ2-3|.|TRBV11-2
TGTGCCAGCAGCTTCTTTAGCGGGGGGCTCACAGATACGCAGTATTTT
CASSFFSGGLTDTQYF
>.|TRBJ2-5|.|TRBV5-1
TGCGCCAGCAGCTATGTTGAGGAGCGTGGGGAGACCCAGTACTTC
CASSYVEERGETQYF